Below are 4 T cell receptor beta chains sequenced from a single sample in a study of OX40 agonist ivuxolimab in advanced cancers. Repertoires were generated with immunoSEQ multiplex PCR, while TCRdb's copy carries only in-frame clones and drops some. The sample carries about 81,000 clones, 80% to 90% recorded once. Specimen: CD4+ or CD8+ T cells sorted from blood, collected in a trial of the OX40 agonist ivuxolimab. The receptors originated from an adult with an advanced solid tumor such as melanoma, head and neck, liver or kidney cancer.

This chain links TRBV7-2 with TRBJ2-1, with a weak D call TRBD2 (6 bases). This CDR3 contains 14 residues. Trimming stripped 0 bases from V and 5 bases from J, with 8 bases between. Germline V gives CDR1 SGHTA, CDR2 FQGNSA. The CDR3 is CASSLAGGNNEQFF. In DNA form, the CDR3 reads TGTGCCAGCAGCTTAGCGGGAGGAAACAATGAGCAGTTCTTC.

The CDR3 here is CASSNQGMQNNQPQHF. The CDR3 region has the DNA TGTGCCAGCAGCAACCAGGGGATGCAAAACAATCAGCCCCAGCATTTT. The V gene is TRBV28, the J gene TRBJ1-5; D is perhaps TRBD1 (6 bases). This CDR3 is 16 amino acids long. Trimming stripped 6 bases from V and 3 bases from J, with 18 bases between. CDR1 MDHEN and CDR2 SYDVKM come from the germline V gene.

The J gene is TRBJ1-2, the V gene TRBV4-3, with 7 bases lining up with TRBD1. This CDR3 contains 13 residues. Trimming cost V 3 bases and J 12 bases; bases outside gene matches: 10. Germline V gives CDR1 LGHNA, CDR2 YSLEER. CDR3 nucleotide sequence: TGCGCCAGCAGCCAGTATTCCGGGACAGAAGACACCTTC. The encoded protein is CASSQYSGTEDTF.

This clone showed up just once. The chain couples TRBV13 to TRBJ2-5, with unresolved D. The length of the CDR3 is 11 residues. V lost 3 bases and J 1 base, leaving 0 bases between the germline ends. The germline gives CDR1 PRHDT, CDR2 FYEKMQ (reference sequence). The CDR3 reads CASSFQETQYF. In nucleotides, the CDR3 is TGTGCCAGCAGCTTCCAAGAGACCCAGTACTTC.